Detailed here is one TCR beta chain. The antigen is not known. A junction boundary mismatches the germline segment, possibly from a read error. Healthy bone marrow donors made up the donor group. Whereas donors were nominally healthy upon sampling, unrecorded immune exposures were probable. 13 Jbeta primers and 60 Vbeta primers were used for the PCR. TCRdb's table, derived via immunoSEQ multiplex PCR, lists solely in-frame clones and lacks some. Here the sample spans some 150,000 clones, less than 80% being singletons. The data derive from a study of cytomegalovirus exposure and HLA in healthy donors. Study information: Unique TCRs numbering roughly 85 million, obtained from HLA-typed donors, made up an early data release.

This CDR3 has 14 residues. Germline CDR1 and CDR2: KGHSH and LQKENI. Study-wide findings and caveats: The study listed 150 to 200 cytomegalovirus-associated TCR beta chains.

This receptor was obtained from a man aged 25-45 years in good health and CMV-seronegative. Sequenced: PBMCs. The gene calls are TRBV18 and TRBJ1-6, with 8 bases matching TRBD1. Written as DNA, the CDR3 is TGTGCCAGCTCTCCCGACAGGGGACTTTCACCCCTCAACTTT. Translated, it gives CASSPDRGLSPLNF. The full variable domain, in which reference TRBV18 and TRBJ1-6 provide the parts outside the CDR3, is NAGVMQNPRHLVRRRGQEARLRCSPMKGHSHVYWYRQLPEEGLKFMVYLQKENIIDESGMPKERFSAEFPKEGPSILRIQQVVRGDSAAYFCASSPDRGLSPLNFGNGTRLTVT.